A single T cell receptor beta chain is shown here with its context. The target antigen is unknown. Each donor's status was that of a healthy bone marrow donor. The data belong to a study of cytomegalovirus exposure and HLA in healthy donors. Background on the study: Earlier sequencing of some 190 million T cells yielded around 100 million unique TCR beta sequences.

CDR3 length: 16 amino acids. The germline V and J ends were trimmed by 3 bases and 2 bases, with 14 bases remaining between them. Germline CDR1 and CDR2: SNHLY and FYNNEI. Both 60 Vbeta primers and 13 Jbeta primers went into the PCR. Authors' methods: Later, an analysis found 80 million or so unique TCR beta chains, and approximately 10 million of these were shared. Produced via immunoSEQ multiplex PCR; TCRdb's table is partial and in-frame only. That table supplies the V and J calls and clone size; D and trimming were determined from the DNA. The repertoire has around 190,000 clones, about 80% of them found once; the top ten carry roughly 3%. Study-wide findings and caveats: Specific recognition of CMV antigens was confirmed in vitro for a few chains (all CMV-associated).

The sequenced sample was PBMCs. The TCR sequence derives from a woman in her thirties in good health and CMV-seronegative. The rearrangement links TRBV2 to TRBJ1-3; possibly TRBD1 for D (6 bases). The DNA of the CDR3 is TGTGCCAGCAGTGAGGGTGGAGAGGGGGCTGGAAACACCATATATTTT. Translating gives CASSEGGEGAGNTIYF.